The next 7 T cell receptor beta chains were all read from a single sample in a study of blood T cell repertoires in COVID-19. The table came from immunoSEQ multiplex PCR; TCRdb's copy has only in-frame clones and leaves some out. The sample includes 200,000 to 300,000 clones, approximately 86% of them seen just once. Sequencing was performed on peripheral blood. Source of these receptors: a woman aged 55-75 years with active or convalescent COVID-19.

V and J are TRBV7-9 and TRBJ2-3, with 7 bases that match TRBD1. Germline V gene sequence: CDR1 SEHNR, CDR2 FQNEAQ (reference sequence). The CDR3 covers 19 residues. V lost 2 bases, J lost 0 bases, and 14 bases stayed unmatched. The DNA of the CDR3 is TGTGCCAGCAGCTTATTCCCCGGGGACAGACCCCCTAGCACAGATACGCAGTATTTT. Translating it yields CASSLFPGDRPPSTDTQYF.

The sample holds many counts of this clone. This rearrangement joins TRBV30 to TRBJ2-2; TRBD2 matches at 8 bases. The J segment lost 6 bases and the V segment lost 0 bases, leaving 3 bases of the junction unmatched. The CDR3 runs to 14 residues. Looked up from germline, CDR1 is GTSNPN and CDR2 is SVGIG (reference sequence). The CDR3 coding sequence is TGTGCCTGGAGTGTCGGGACTAGATCCGGGGAGCTGTTTTTT. Translated, it gives CAWSVGTRSGELFF.

The chain joins TRBV19 to TRBJ1-5; D possibly corresponds to TRBD1 (5 bases). Per the germline V gene, CDR1 is LNHDA and CDR2 is SQIVND (reference sequence). CDR3 length: 17 residues. Trimming removed 1 base at V and 7 bases at J, with 20 bases between. CDR3 sequence reads: CASSIASGERFSQPQHF. The CDR3 DNA follows: TGTGCCAGTAGTATAGCGTCGGGGGAGAGGTTTAGCCAGCCCCAGCATTTT.

The V and J genes are TRBV5-1 and TRBJ2-7; tentatively, D is TRBD1 (6 bases). The germline V and J ends were trimmed by 0 bases and 3 bases, with 7 bases remaining between them. The CDR3 contains 13 residues. Germline assignment: CDR1 SGHRS and CDR2 YFSETQ. The chain's CDR3 is CASSLGQDYEQYV. CDR3 bases: TGCGCCAGCAGCTTGGGACAGGACTACGAGCAGTACGTC.

V is TRBV27 and J is TRBJ1-2; 9 positions match TRBD1. Unmatched junction bases numbered 9, after V lost 6 bases and J lost 7 bases. The length of the CDR3 is 14 residues. Germline V gene data show CDR1 as MNHEY and CDR2 as SMNVEV (reference sequence). The CDR3 nucleotides are TGTGCCAGCAGGACCGGGACAGGGAGTTTTGGCTACACCTTC. As protein: CASRTGTGSFGYTF.

V usage is TRBV2 and J usage is TRBJ1-2; tentatively, D is TRBD1 (5 bases). V was trimmed by 10 bases and J by 6 bases, leaving 21 bases between them. This CDR3 is 14 amino acids long. Germline CDR1 SNHLY, CDR2 FYNNEI. The CDR3 reads CATQSGVRENGYTF. As DNA, the CDR3 is TGTGCCACCCAGTCGGGGGTAAGAGAGAATGGCTACACCTTC.

J is TRBJ2-3 and V is TRBV28, with 7 bases identical to TRBD2. Germline lookup yields CDR1 MDHEN and CDR2 SYDVKM. CDR3 length: 16 residues. J lost 2 bases, V lost 1 base, and 6 bases had no gene match. CDR3 DNA: TGTGCCAGCAGTTTATCTTTTGGGGGGGTCACAGATACGCAGTATTTT. As protein: CASSLSFGGVTDTQYF.